These 7 T cell receptor beta chains share one sample of origin, sequenced in a study of response to subunit inactivated influenza vaccine. TCRdb fed the RT-PCR reads into MiXCR, producing one record per CDR3 protein. This sample has hundreds of thousands of distinct CDR3 sequences, with roughly 9.8% found just once. The material was PBMCs from blood, obtained 40 to 50 days after vaccination. These receptors came from a man aged 45-60 years who received an inactivated influenza vaccine.

This clonotype was seen a handful of times. The genes are TRBV6-2 or TRBV6-3 and TRBJ1-5; TRBD1 aligns across 8 bases. The V gene end was trimmed by 5 bases and the J gene end by 1 base; junction bases not matched to a gene: 13. Germline V lookup: CDR1 MNHEY, CDR2 SVGEGT. This CDR3 is built from 18 residues. As DNA, the CDR3 is TGTGCCAGCAGTCTTCCAACAGGGGGGGGACCCAGCAATCAGCCCCAGCATTTT. It yields the protein CASSLPTGGGPSNQPQHF.

This clonotype was seen ten or more times. This chain connects TRBV27 to TRBJ2-5, with D unresolved. CDR1 is MNHEY, CDR2 SMNVEV, per germline (reference sequence). V dropped 5 bases and J dropped 5 bases, with 21 bases sitting between them. The CDR3 is 16 residues long. CDR3 in amino acids: CASSGGSPGQGETQYF. The CDR3 nucleotides read TGTGCCAGCAGTGGTGGTAGTCCCGGCCAAGGCGAGACCCAGTACTTC.

The chain has TRBV20-1 and TRBJ2-1; TRBD2 matches 9 bases. CDR1 is DFQATT, CDR2 SNEGSKA, per germline (reference sequence). The CDR3 totals 14 residues. J gave up 4 bases and V 3 bases, and 4 bases lay outside the gene matches. CDR3 loop: CSARRLAAYNEQFF. DNA for the CDR3: TGCAGTGCTAGGAGACTAGCGGCGTACAATGAGCAGTTCTTC.

The V gene is TRBV6-2 or TRBV6-3, the J gene TRBJ1-5; D remains ambiguous. From germline, CDR1 is MNHEY and CDR2 SVGEGT. This CDR3 has 13 residues. V shed 8 bases and J shed 0 bases, with 8 bases lying between them. The CDR3 DNA reads as TGTGCCAGCCAACAGAGTAGCAATCAGCCCCAGCATTTT. Translating it yields CASQQSSNQPQHF.

This clonotype was observed a handful of times. This chain connects TRBV7-9 to TRBJ2-5, with a tentative D call TRBD1 (6 bases). Germline values: CDR1 SEHNR, CDR2 FQNEAQ (reference sequence). CDR3 size: 12 residues. The V and J ends lost 8 bases and 5 bases respectively, with 12 bases between them. Written as DNA, the CDR3 is TGTGCCAGCGTGATGAGGGGGGAGACCCAGTACTTC. This encodes CASVMRGETQYF. Looking up the rest from reference TRBV7-9 and TRBJ2-5 gives the full variable domain: DTGVSQNPRHKITKRGQNVTFRCDPISEHNRLYWYRQTLGQGPEFLTYFQNEAQLEKSRLLSDRFSAERPKGSFSTLEIQRTEQGDSAMYLCASVMRGETQYFGPGTRLLVL.

Many counts were recorded for this clonotype. This sequence joins TRBV12-3 or TRBV12-4 and TRBJ2-1, with D perhaps matching TRBD1 (6 bases). This CDR3 has 16 amino acids. Trimming took 3 bases from V and 8 from J, leaving 20 bases between them. CDR3 bases: TGTGCCAGCAGTTTCGTTTTCGGAGGCAGGGGTTATGAGCAGTTCTTC. The encoded protein is CASSFVFGGRGYEQFF.

The rearrangement joins TRBV15 to TRBJ2-2; 9 nucleotides align to TRBD1. This CDR3 is 14 amino acids long. The germline CDR1 and CDR2 sequences are LNHNV and YYDKDF (reference sequence). With V trimmed by 4 bases and J by 7 bases, 4 bases remained unmatched. Here the CDR3 DNA reads TGTGCCACCAGCAACGGGGACAGGGACGGGGAGCTGTTTTTT. Translation gives CATSNGDRDGELFF.